This paragraph covers one T cell receptor beta chain sequence. Its specificity is not known. Here immunoSEQ multiplex PCR was the method, and the copy in TCRdb shows in-frame clones only, minus some. This sample yields 25,000 to 35,000 clones, of which 79% are seen a single time; about 15% belongs to the top ten. The record originates from a study of OX40 agonist ivuxolimab in advanced cancers. On the study more broadly: In this trial design, patients received ivuxolimab intravenously at 0.01 to 10 mg/kg every 2 weeks. General study results and limits: Compared with CD4+, CD8+ T cells on average had more expanded clones.

The germline V and J ends were trimmed by 7 bases and 8 bases, with 18 bases remaining between them. The CDR3 runs 13 residues. Germline values: CDR1 SGHAT, CDR2 FQNNGV. V and J are TRBV11-2 and TRBJ2-7, with D perhaps matching TRBD1 (5 bases). The sequence was collected from an adult with an advanced solid tumor such as melanoma, head and neck, liver or kidney cancer. The specimen comprised CD4+ or CD8+ T cells sorted from blood, sampled in a trial of the OX40 agonist ivuxolimab. The CDR3 DNA is TGTGCCAGCAACCCCCACCAGGACACCCAGCAGTACTTC. Amino acids: CASNPHQDTQQYF.